The source of this T cell receptor (beta chain) is a study of cytomegalovirus exposure and HLA in healthy donors. This CDR3 has 14 residues. CDR1 is SNHLY and CDR2 is FYNNEI in the germline V gene. Trimming cost V 1 base and J 9 bases; bases outside gene matches: 6. Sequencing was performed with immunoSEQ multiplex PCR; in TCRdb, only in-frame clones are kept and a portion is missing. Among about 220,000 clones listed, 88% were seen once. Sequencing input: PBMCs. The origin of this receptor is a young woman in good health and CMV-seronegative. The chain couples TRBV2 to TRBJ2-7; TRBD1 matches at 10 bases. The CDR3 sequence is CASSEGGQGFGQYF. CDR3 sequence (DNA): TGTGCCAGCAGTGAAGGGGGACAGGGGTTCGGGCAGTACTTC. The variable domain in full, completed from reference TRBV2 and TRBJ2-7, reads EPEVTQTPSHQVTQMGQEVILRCVPISNHLYFYWYRQILGQKVEFLVSFYNNEISEKSEIFDDQFSVERPDGSNFTLKIRSTKLEDSAMYFCASSEGGQGFGQYFGPGTRLTVT.